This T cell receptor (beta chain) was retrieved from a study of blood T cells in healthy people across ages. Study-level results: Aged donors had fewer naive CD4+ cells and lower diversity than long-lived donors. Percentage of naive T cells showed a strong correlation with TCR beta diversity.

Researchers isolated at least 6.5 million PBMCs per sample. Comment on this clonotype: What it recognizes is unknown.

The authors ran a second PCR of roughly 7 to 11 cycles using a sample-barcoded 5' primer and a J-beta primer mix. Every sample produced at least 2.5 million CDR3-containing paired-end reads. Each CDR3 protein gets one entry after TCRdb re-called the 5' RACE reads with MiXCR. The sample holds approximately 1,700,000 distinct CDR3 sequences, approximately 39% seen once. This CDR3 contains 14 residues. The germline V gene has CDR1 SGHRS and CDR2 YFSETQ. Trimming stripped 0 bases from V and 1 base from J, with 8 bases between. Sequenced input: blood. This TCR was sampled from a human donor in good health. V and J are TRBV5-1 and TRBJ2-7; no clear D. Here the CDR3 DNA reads TGCGCCAGCAGCTTGGCTACGCCTTCCTACGAGCAGTACTTC. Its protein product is CASSLATPSYEQYF.